Presented here are 11 T cell receptor beta chains from one specimen sequenced in a study of T cells after posttransplantation cyclophosphamide. Control samples came 1 year after myeloablative marrow transplants with methotrexate plus calcineurin inhibitor. This table comes from immunoSEQ multiplex PCR, and its TCRdb copy is limited to in-frame clones, with some not included. Seen here are 16,000 or so clones, 85% observed once, and the top ten hold around 27%. Sequencing used PBMCs, obtained after allogeneic stem cell transplant with calcineurin inhibitor and methotrexate. These receptors originate from a female patient aged 18-29 years who received an allogeneic stem cell transplant from an unrelated donor, was CMV-positive, and had acute and chronic GVHD. Some T cells may be supplied by the graft donor.

The chain recombines TRBV11-3 with TRBJ1-4; 7 bases are a match to TRBD1. The CDR3 runs to 16 residues. Germline loops: CDR1 SGHNT, CDR2 YENEEA. The junction had 8 bases not matched to a gene; V was cut back by 2 bases and J by 5 bases. The CDR3 DNA follows: TGTGCCAGCAGCTTAAGAGACAGGGCGTTAAATGAAAAACTGTTTTTT. Translating it yields CASSLRDRALNEKLFF.

V and J are TRBV6-6 and TRBJ2-1; D remains ambiguous. Germline loops: CDR1 MNHNY, CDR2 SVGAGI (reference sequence). Between the trimmed V and J ends, which lost 0 bases and 4 bases, there was a span of 7 bases. This CDR3 spans 14 amino acids. CDR3 DNA sequence: TGTGCCAGCAGTTACTCTCGGGTGTACAATGAGCAGTTCTTC. Protein: CASSYSRVYNEQFF.

J is TRBJ2-1 and V is TRBV27, with TRBD2 as a possible D gene (5 bases). Trimming stripped 3 bases from V and 1 base from J, with 13 bases between. This CDR3 has 16 residues. Looked up from germline, CDR1 is MNHEY and CDR2 is SMNVEV (reference sequence). Written as DNA, the CDR3 is TGTGCCAGCAGTTTTAGGGCGGGCCTTTCCTACAATGAGCAGTTCTTC. This translates into CASSFRAGLSYNEQFF.

This sequence joins TRBV15 and TRBJ2-2, with D possibly matching TRBD1 (5 bases). There are 17 residues in the CDR3. Germline V gives CDR1 LNHNV, CDR2 YYDKDF (reference sequence). V lost 1 base, J lost 3 bases, and 15 bases lay in between. The CDR3 reads CATSRGDRARDTGELFF. The CDR3 bases are TGTGCCACCAGCAGAGGAGACAGAGCTCGGGACACCGGGGAGCTGTTTTTT.

The V call is TRBV6-5, the J call TRBJ2-7, with D possibly matching TRBD1 (6 bases). Trimming removed 5 bases from V and 3 bases from J, with 11 bases in between. The CDR3 is made up of 13 amino acids. Germline values: CDR1 MNHEY, CDR2 SVGAGI. The CDR3 bases are TGTGCCAGCAGTCCAACAGGGTTCTACGAGCAGTACTTC. Translated, it gives CASSPTGFYEQYF.

The V call is TRBV30, the J call TRBJ2-1; 11 bases are shared with TRBD1. The CDR3 has 14 residues. With V trimmed by 3 bases and J by 6 bases, 4 bases remained unmatched. Germline lookup yields CDR1 GTSNPN and CDR2 SVGIG (reference sequence). Here the CDR3 reads CAWRTGTGGNEQFF. Here the CDR3 DNA reads TGTGCCTGGAGGACCGGGACAGGGGGCAATGAGCAGTTCTTC. The whole variable domain, filled in from reference TRBV30 and TRBJ2-1, reads SQTIHQWPATLVQPVGSPLSLECTVEGTSNPNLYWYRQAAGRGLQLLFYSVGIGQISSEVPQNLSASRPQDRQFILSSKKLLLSDSGFYLCAWRTGTGGNEQFFGPGTRLTVL.

This chain joins TRBV5-4 and TRBJ2-5; D remains unclear. The CDR3 is 13 residues long. CDR1 is SGHNT and CDR2 is YYREEE in the germline V gene (reference sequence). V lost 4 bases and J 4 bases, leaving 11 bases between the germline ends. The CDR3 loop reads CASSPRMGETQYF. The DNA of the CDR3 is TGTGCCAGCAGCCCTAGGATGGGAGAGACCCAGTACTTC.

The chain couples TRBV5-8 to TRBJ2-1, with 11 bases aligning to TRBD2. The CDR3 has 16 residues. The V segment lost 3 bases and the J segment 3 bases; nucleotides outside the gene matches: 5. CDR1 and CDR2 (germline): SGHTS, YDEGEE. The CDR3 loop is CASSSGLAVFYNEQFF. The DNA for the CDR3 is TGTGCCAGCAGCTCGGGACTAGCGGTATTCTACAATGAGCAGTTCTTC.

This clone came up a few times. The J gene is TRBJ2-5, the V gene TRBV4-1; 8 bases agree with TRBD1. Germline V gene data show CDR1 as MGHRA and CDR2 as YSYEKL. The CDR3 runs 14 residues. The J segment lost 5 bases and the V segment lost 3 bases, leaving 5 bases of the junction unmatched. The DNA for the CDR3 is TGCGCCAGCAGCCAGCAGGGGGCAGAGGAGACCCAGTACTTC. It specifies CASSQQGAEETQYF.

The CDR3 coding sequence is TGTGCCAGTAGTTCCTGGACAGCGCTGGGTACAGATACGCAGTATTTT. Translation gives CASSSWTALGTDTQYF. V gene TRBV19 combines with J gene TRBJ2-3; TRBD1 is a possible D gene (6 bases). In germline, CDR1 is LNHDA, CDR2 SQIVND (reference sequence). The CDR3 spans 16 residues. Trimming took 5 bases from V and 3 from J, leaving 18 bases between them.

The chain couples TRBV6-1 to TRBJ1-2; tentative D call: TRBD1 (5 bases). Germline loops: CDR1 MNHNS, CDR2 SASEGT. Trimming shortened V by 0 bases and J by 5 bases, and 10 bases separated the two germline ends. The CDR3 length is 14 residues. The CDR3 sequence: CASSEAGPGYGYTF. DNA of the CDR3: TGTGCCAGCAGTGAAGCGGGTCCAGGGTATGGCTACACCTTC.